This T cell receptor beta chain was found in a study of T cells in Graves' hyperthyroidism and ophthalmopathy. Study conclusions and caveats: Blood samples included most of the expanded thyroid clonotypes exceeding 0.001.

This clonotype was recorded only once. What it binds is not known. The final CDR3 position lacks the conserved phenylalanine or tryptophan, pointing to a likely read error. The CDR3 is made up of 16 amino acids. V dropped 2 bases and J dropped 2 bases, with 14 bases sitting between them. Germline assignment: CDR1 SGDLS and CDR2 YYNGEE. RNA transcripts gave rise to amplified TCR beta CDR3 regions. First-round RT-PCR targeting the TCR CDR3 was performed with the HTBI primer set. TCRdb re-called the multiplex PCR reads with MiXCR, one entry per CDR3 protein. The table lists approximately 640,000 distinct CDR3 sequences, 15% to 20% of them singletons.

The rearrangement joins TRBV9 to TRBJ2-1, with D perhaps being TRBD1 or TRBD2 (5 bases each). Sequences were obtained from blood. The TCR sequence derives from a woman in her 30s with Graves' hyperthyroidism. The CDR3 loop is CASSVGGTATYNEQFL. CDR3 DNA sequence: TGTGCCAGCAGCGTTGGTGGGACGGCAACCTACAATGAGCAGTTCCTC.